The T cell receptor (beta chain) described here comes from a study of identical twins. Study-wide results and limits: Part of the zero-insertion signal could reflect confounding by invariant MAIT and iNKT cells.

A word on this clonotype: Its antigen remains unidentified.

One entry per CDR3 protein, called by TCRdb with MiXCR from the 5' RACE reads. The sample yields fewer than 550,000 distinct CDR3 sequences, roughly an eighth seen once. This CDR3 has 11 amino acids. Germline values: CDR1 MNHNY, CDR2 SVGAGI (reference sequence). With 2 bases removed from V and 6 bases from J, the gap between germline ends came to 5 bases. Another study also made use of these data, one on yellow fever vaccine responses in identical twins.

The chain carries TRBV6-6 and TRBJ2-7; D perhaps matches TRBD2 (5 bases). Input material: CD4+ T cells sorted from blood. This clonotype originated in a young woman in good health. The CDR3 DNA reads as TGTGCCAGCAGTTACGGGAGCGAGCAGTACTTC. This sequence encodes CASSYGSEQYF.